This is a list of T cell receptor beta chains from one sample in a study of cytomegalovirus exposure and HLA in healthy donors. The protocol was immunoSEQ multiplex PCR, while the TCRdb copy is restricted to in-frame clones and leaves out a portion. The repertoire holds 130,000 or so clones, with 8.5% to 10% as singletons. The sequenced sample consisted of PBMCs. These receptors originate from a man between 40 and 49 years old in good health and CMV-seronegative. The CDR3 runs from the conserved cysteine through the conserved F or W. A D gene is named only where the DNA matches it firmly. Some rows mark clone size as missing; the rest say once, few, many or name a class of expanded clone.

NA,TRBJ1-5,TRBV19,TRBD1,TGTGCCAGTAGTGAACAGGGGGTGGGACAGCCCCAGCATTTT,CASSEQGVGQPQHF
few,TRBJ1-3,TRBV25-1,NA,TGTGCCAGCAGTGGAGAGACAGGCCTTTCTGGAAACACCATATATTTT,CASSGETGLSGNTIYF
NA,TRBJ2-3,TRBV28,NA,TGTGCCAGCAGTCTCAGGGGCCCAGATACGCAGTATTTT,CASSLRGPDTQYF
NA,TRBJ2-7,TRBV4-3,TRBD2,TGCGCCAGCAGCCAAGACACCGGGACTAGCGGATTTTACGAGCAGTACTTC,CASSQDTGTSGFYEQYF
few,TRBJ1-1,TRBV6-1,TRBD1,TGTGCCAGCAGTCCGACAGGGGTAGACACTGAAGCTTTCTTT,CASSPTGVDTEAFF
few,TRBJ2-2,TRBV15,TRBD2,TGTGCCTCTGCCGCCGGGACTAGCGTAACCGGGGAGCTGTTTTTT,CASAAGTSVTGELFF
few,TRBJ1-4,TRBV2,TRBD1,TGTGCCAGCAGTGTCCAGGGGGCATATGAAAAACTGTTTTTT,CASSVQGAYEKLFF
NA,TRBJ2-7,TRBV13,NA,TGTGCCAGCAGCTTAGGCCTAATCCGGGGACAAACCTACGAGCAGTACTTC,CASSLGLIRGQTYEQYF
few,TRBJ2-3,TRBV5-1,NA,TGCGCCAGCAGCCAGTTTCAAAGAGATACGCAGTATTTT,CASSQFQRDTQYF
NA,TRBJ1-4,TRBV2,TRBD1,TGTGCCAGCAGTGCGCGGGGACAGGCAAATTCGGATGAAAAACTGTTTTTT,CASSARGQANSDEKLFF
NA,TRBJ2-7,TRBV2,NA,TGTGCCAGCAGTGGGCGACAGAACGAGCAGTACTTC,CASSGRQNEQYF
few,TRBJ2-7,TRBV10-3,NA,TGTGCCATCGGGCCGGGCAGGACACCATCCTACGAGCAGTACTTC,CAIGPGRTPSYEQYF
NA,TRBJ1-2,TRBV5-1,NA,TGCGCCAGCAGCGGACAGAAGGGCGCCGCCGGGTACTATGGCTACACCTTC,CASSGQKGAAGYYGYTF
few,TRBJ2-5,TRBV6-1,TRBD1,TGTGCCAGCACCAGGGACAGGGGGAGCGAGACCCAGTACTTC,CASTRDRGSETQYF
few,TRBJ1-2,TRBV14,NA,TGTGCCAGCAGCCAAGATCGAGAGGTCCGTGGCTACACCTTC,CASSQDREVRGYTF
few,TRBJ2-5,TRBV5-5,TRBD2,TGTGCTAGCAGCTTGGGGGGGACTAGCCTGGAGACCCAGTACTTC,CASSLGGTSLETQYF
few,TRBJ2-4,TRBV6-1,TRBD1,TGTGCCAGCAGGGCCGACAGGGAAAAAGAGTACTTC,CASRADREKEYF
many,TRBJ2-6,TRBV27,TRBD1,TGTGCCAGCATCGTTCGACAGGGCATAACCAACGTCCTGACTTTC,CASIVRQGITNVLTF
few,TRBJ1-2,TRBV29-1,TRBD1,TGCAGCGTTGTAGGGCAGGGGGCTTGGGGCTACACCTTC,CSVVGQGAWGYTF
few,TRBJ1-2,TRBV9,NA,TGTGCCAGCAGCGTAGGCCAGGGATACGGCTACACCTTC,CASSVGQGYGYTF
NA,TRBJ2-7,TRBV6-1,TRBD1,TGTGCCAGCAGTGTAGAGGGACAGATCACCCCCTCGTACGAGCAGTACTTC,CASSVEGQITPSYEQYF
NA,TRBJ1-2,TRBV5-4,TRBD1,TGTGCCAGCAGCCCCGACGACAGGGCAAATGGCTACACCTTC,CASSPDDRANGYTF
few,TRBJ1-5,TRBV5-1,NA,TGCGCCAGCAGCCCCTTGGGGGGTCAGCCCCAGCATTTT,CASSPLGGQPQHF
NA,TRBJ1-2,TRBV7-9,NA,TGTGCCAGCAGTTCTCCAGGGGTCGGTAACACCTTC,CASSSPGVGNTF
few,TRBJ2-1,TRBV21-1,NA,TGTGCCAGCAGCACAAATCCCGGGGCAGGGGCGTGCTCTGATGAGCAGTTCTTC,CASSTNPGAGACSDEQFF
few,TRBJ1-2,TRBV15,NA,TGTGCCACCAGCTCCCCCCCACAGGACAGCCCCTATGGCTACACCTTC,CATSSPPQDSPYGYTF
few,TRBJ1-1,TRBV5-6,NA,TGTGCCAGCAGCTTACAGGGTATTGAAGCTTTCTTT,CASSLQGIEAFF
NA,TRBJ2-1,TRBV2,TRBD2,TGTGCCAGCAGTGAGAGTACTAGCGGGGGGGCCTACAATGAGCAGTTCTTC,CASSESTSGGAYNEQFF
NA,TRBJ2-7,TRBV2,NA,TGTGCCAGCAGTGAACTCTCTGGGCCCGAGCAGTACTTC,CASSELSGPEQYF
few,TRBJ1-1,TRBV5-4,TRBD1,TGTGCCAGCAGCTTGGGACAGGGAGAAATGAACACTGAAGCTTTCTTT,CASSLGQGEMNTEAFF
few,TRBJ2-7,TRBV27,NA,TGTGCCAGCAGTTTAGCATTAGCCTACGAGCAGTACTTC,CASSLALAYEQYF
few,TRBJ1-1,TRBV28,NA,TGTGCCAGCAGTTTGTGGGGGGGAACCACTGAAGCTTTCTTT,CASSLWGGTTEAFF
NA,TRBJ2-1,TRBV6-6,TRBD2,TGTGCCAGCAGTTACAGGCCTAGCGGGGTTAGGAATGAGCAGTTCTTC,CASSYRPSGVRNEQFF
NA,TRBJ1-6,TRBV7-2,TRBD1,TGTGCCAGCAACCCTCTAGGGGGCAATTCACCCCTCCACTTT,CASNPLGGNSPLHF
NA,TRBJ1-1,TRBV2,NA,TGTGCCAGCAGTGGGGGAGGGGACACTGAAGCTTTCTTT,CASSGGGDTEAFF
NA,TRBJ1-5,TRBV19,NA,TGTGCCAGTAGCCCGACAGGAATAGCTAATCAGCCCCAGCATTTT,CASSPTGIANQPQHF
NA,TRBJ2-3,TRBV11-2,TRBD1,TGTGCCAGCAGCCTACAGGGGGCCCCTGGAGATACGCAGTATTTT,CASSLQGAPGDTQYF